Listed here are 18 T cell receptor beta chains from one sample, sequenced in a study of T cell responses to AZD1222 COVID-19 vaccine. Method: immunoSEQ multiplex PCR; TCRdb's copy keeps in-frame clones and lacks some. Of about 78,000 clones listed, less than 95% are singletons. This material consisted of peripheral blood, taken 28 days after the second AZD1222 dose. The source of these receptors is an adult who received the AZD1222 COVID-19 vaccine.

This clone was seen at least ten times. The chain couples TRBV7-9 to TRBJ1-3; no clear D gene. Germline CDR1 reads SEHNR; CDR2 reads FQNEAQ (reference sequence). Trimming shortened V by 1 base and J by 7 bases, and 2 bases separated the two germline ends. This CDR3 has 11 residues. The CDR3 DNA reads TGTGCCAGCAGCTTAGTCAACACCATATATTTT. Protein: CASSLVNTIYF.

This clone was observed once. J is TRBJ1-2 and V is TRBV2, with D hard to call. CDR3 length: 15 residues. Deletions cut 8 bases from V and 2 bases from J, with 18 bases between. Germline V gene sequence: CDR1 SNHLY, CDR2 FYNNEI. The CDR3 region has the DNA TGTGCCAGCGCATTTTTTTCTCAGAACAACTATGGCTACACCTTC. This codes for CASAFFSQNNYGYTF.

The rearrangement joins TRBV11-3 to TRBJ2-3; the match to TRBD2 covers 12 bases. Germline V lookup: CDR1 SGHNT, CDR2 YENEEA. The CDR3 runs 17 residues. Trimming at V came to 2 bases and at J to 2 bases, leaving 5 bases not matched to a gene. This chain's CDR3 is CASSLLRTSGTTDTQYF. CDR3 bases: TGTGCCAGCAGCTTATTAAGGACTAGCGGGACCACAGATACGCAGTATTTT.

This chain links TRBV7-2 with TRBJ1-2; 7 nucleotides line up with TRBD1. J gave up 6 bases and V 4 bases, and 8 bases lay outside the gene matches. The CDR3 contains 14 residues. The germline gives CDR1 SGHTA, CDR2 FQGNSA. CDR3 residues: CASSSIQGLHGYTF. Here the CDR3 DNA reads TGTGCCAGCAGCTCCATACAGGGGTTACATGGCTACACCTTC. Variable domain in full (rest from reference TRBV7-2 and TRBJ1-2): GAGVSQSPSNKVTEKGKDVELRCDPISGHTALYWYRQSLGQGLEFLIYFQGNSAPDKSGLPSDRFSAERTGGSVSTLTIQRTQQEDSAVYLCASSSIQGLHGYTFGSGTRLTVV.

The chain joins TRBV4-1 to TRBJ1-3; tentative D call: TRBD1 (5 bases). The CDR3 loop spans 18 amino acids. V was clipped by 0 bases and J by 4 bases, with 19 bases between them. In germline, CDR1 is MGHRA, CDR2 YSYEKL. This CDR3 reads CASSQELSGRAGGNTIYF. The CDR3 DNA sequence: TGCGCCAGCAGCCAAGAGCTTTCGGGCAGGGCAGGAGGAAACACCATATATTTT.

The CDR3 reads CASNFQGDYGYTF. CDR3 DNA: TGTGCCAGCAATTTTCAGGGAGACTATGGCTACACCTTC. The chain joins TRBV28 to TRBJ1-2; D possibly corresponds to TRBD1 (5 bases). This CDR3 has 13 amino acids. Between the trimmed V and J ends, which lost 7 bases and 3 bases, there was a span of 12 bases. CDR1 and CDR2 (germline): MDHEN, SYDVKM.

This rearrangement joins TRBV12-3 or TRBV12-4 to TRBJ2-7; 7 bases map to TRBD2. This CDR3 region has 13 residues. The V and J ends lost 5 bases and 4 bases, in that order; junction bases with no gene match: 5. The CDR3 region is CASSQLARYEQYF. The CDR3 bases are TGTGCCAGCAGTCAACTAGCGCGGTACGAGCAGTACTTC.

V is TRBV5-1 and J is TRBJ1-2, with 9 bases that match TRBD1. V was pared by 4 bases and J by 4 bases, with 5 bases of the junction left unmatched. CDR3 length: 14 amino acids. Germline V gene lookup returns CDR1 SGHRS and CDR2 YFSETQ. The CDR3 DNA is TGCGCCAGCAGCGTCGGACAGGGGAGCTATGGCTACACCTTC. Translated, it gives CASSVGQGSYGYTF. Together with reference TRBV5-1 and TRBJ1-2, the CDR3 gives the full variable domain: KAGVTQTPRYLIKTRGQQVTLSCSPISGHRSVSWYQQTPGQGLQFLFEYFSETQRNKGNFPGRFSGRQFSNSRSEMNVSTLELGDSALYLCASSVGQGSYGYTFGSGTRLTVV.

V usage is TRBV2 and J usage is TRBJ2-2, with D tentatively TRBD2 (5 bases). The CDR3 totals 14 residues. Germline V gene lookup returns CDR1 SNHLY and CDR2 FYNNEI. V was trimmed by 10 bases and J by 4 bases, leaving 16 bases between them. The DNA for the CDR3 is TGTGCCACCGGGCAGGAGGTCGTCACCGGGGAGCTGTTTTTT. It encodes CATGQEVVTGELFF.

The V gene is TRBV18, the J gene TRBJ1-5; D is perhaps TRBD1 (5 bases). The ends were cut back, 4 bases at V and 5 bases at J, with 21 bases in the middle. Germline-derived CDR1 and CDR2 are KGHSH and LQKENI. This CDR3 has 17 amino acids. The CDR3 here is CASSRDRAQGADQPQHF. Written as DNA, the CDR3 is TGTGCCAGCTCACGAGACCGGGCTCAGGGAGCCGATCAGCCCCAGCATTTT.

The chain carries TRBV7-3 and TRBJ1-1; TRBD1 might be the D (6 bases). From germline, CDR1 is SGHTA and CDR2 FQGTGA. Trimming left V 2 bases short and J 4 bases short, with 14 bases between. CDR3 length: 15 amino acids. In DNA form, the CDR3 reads TGTGCCAGCAGCTTAGCCGGAGGGGGAGGCACTGAAGCTTTCTTT. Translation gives CASSLAGGGGTEAFF.

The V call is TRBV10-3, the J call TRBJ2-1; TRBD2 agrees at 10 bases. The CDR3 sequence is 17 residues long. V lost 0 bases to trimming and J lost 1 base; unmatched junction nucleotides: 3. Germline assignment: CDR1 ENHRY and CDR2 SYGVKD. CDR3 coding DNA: TGTGCCATCAGTGAGTCCAGCGGGAGGGGATCCTACAATGAGCAGTTCTTC. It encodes CAISESSGRGSYNEQFF.

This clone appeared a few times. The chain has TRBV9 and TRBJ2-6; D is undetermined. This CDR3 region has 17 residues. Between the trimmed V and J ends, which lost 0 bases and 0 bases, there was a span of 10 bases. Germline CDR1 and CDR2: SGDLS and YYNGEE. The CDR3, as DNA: TGTGCCAGCAGCGTAGGCGGCAGCAGCTCTGGGGCCAACGTCCTGACTTTC. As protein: CASSVGGSSSGANVLTF. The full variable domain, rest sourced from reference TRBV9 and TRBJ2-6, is DSGVTQTPKHLITATGQRVTLRCSPRSGDLSVYWYQQSLDQGLQFLIQYYNGEERAKGNILERFSAQQFPDLHSELNLSSLELGDSALYFCASSVGGSSSGANVLTFGAGSRLTVL.

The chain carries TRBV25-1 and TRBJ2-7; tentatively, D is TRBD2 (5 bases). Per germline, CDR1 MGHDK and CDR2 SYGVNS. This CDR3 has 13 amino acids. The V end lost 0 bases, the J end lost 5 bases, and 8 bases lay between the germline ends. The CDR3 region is CASSEYGGDEQYF. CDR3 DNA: TGTGCCAGCAGTGAATACGGAGGCGACGAGCAGTACTTC.

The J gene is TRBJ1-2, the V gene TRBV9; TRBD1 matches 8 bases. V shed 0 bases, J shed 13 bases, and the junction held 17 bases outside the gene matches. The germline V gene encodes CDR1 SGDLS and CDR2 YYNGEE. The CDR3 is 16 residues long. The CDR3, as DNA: TGTGCCAGCAGCGTAGGAAGTCACGCTTCCGGGACAGGAAGCACCTTC. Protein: CASSVGSHASGTGSTF.

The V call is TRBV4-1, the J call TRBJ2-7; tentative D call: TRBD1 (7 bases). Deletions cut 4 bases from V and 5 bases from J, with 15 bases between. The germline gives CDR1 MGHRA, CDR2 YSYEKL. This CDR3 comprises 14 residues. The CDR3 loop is CASSPTGRSHEQYF. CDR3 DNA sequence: TGCGCCAGCAGCCCGACAGGGAGGTCCCACGAGCAGTACTTC.

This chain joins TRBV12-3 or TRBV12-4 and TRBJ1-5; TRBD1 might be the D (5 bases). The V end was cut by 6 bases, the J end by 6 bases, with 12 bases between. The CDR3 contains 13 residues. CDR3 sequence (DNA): TGTGCCAGCAGACTGGGGGAAGCTCAGCCCCAGCATTTT. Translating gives CASRLGEAQPQHF.

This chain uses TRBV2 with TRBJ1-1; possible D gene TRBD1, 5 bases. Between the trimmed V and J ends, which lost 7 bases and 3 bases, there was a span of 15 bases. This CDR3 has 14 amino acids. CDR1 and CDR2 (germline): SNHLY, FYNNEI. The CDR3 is CASKLEGFDTEAFF. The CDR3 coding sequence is TGTGCCAGCAAGTTAGAGGGGTTCGACACTGAAGCTTTCTTT.